This T cell receptor (beta chain) was retrieved from a study of T cell responses to AZD1222 COVID-19 vaccine. Turning to the study itself: Researchers grouped second doses given at about 4 or about 12 weeks into one pool. Study findings and constraints: Seropositive at baseline were only a handful of AZD1222 recipients. Females made up more of the donors, who were largely white British, and clonal diversity may have come out too low. An increase in Spike-specific TCR breadth and depth was observed after two AZD1222 doses.

This clone was recorded once. The antigen is not known. Assay used: immunoSEQ multiplex PCR; TCRdb lists only in-frame clones, some missing. Of 150,000 to 200,000 clones listed, 70% to 90% are singletons. The origin of this receptor is an adult in good health. The source was peripheral blood, collected on day 0 of AZD1222 vaccination.

The CDR3 loop is CASSLAGLAGSTGELFF. CDR3 coding DNA: TGTGCCAGCAGCTTGGCGGGACTAGCGGGGTCAACCGGGGAGCTGTTTTTT. The rearrangement links TRBV5-4 to TRBJ2-2; 13 bases are a match to TRBD2. This CDR3 is built from 17 residues. The junction had 4 bases not matched to a gene; V was cut back by 0 bases and J by 5 bases. CDR1 and CDR2 from the germline V gene are SGHNT and YYREEE (reference sequence).